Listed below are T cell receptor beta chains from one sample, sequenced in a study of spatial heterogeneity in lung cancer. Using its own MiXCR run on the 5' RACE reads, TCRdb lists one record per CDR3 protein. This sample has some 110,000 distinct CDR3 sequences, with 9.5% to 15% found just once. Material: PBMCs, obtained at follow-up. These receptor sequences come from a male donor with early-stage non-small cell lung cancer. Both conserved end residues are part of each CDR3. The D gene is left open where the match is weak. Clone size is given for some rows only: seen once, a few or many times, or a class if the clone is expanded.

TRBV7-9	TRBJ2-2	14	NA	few	CASTVTPNTGELFF	TGTGCCAGCACCGTGACACCGAACACCGGGGAGCTGTTTTTT
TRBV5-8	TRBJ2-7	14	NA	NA	CASRSRYRENEQYF	TGTGCCAGCAGATCCCGATACAGGGAGAACGAGCAGTACTTC
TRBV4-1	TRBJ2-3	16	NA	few	CASSQPLEMFTDTQYF	TGCGCCAGCAGCCAACCACTAGAGATGTTCACGGATACGCAGTATTTT
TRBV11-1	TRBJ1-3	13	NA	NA	CASSFDSGNTIYF	TGTGCCAGCAGCTTCGACTCTGGAAACACCATATATTTT
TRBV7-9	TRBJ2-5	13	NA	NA	CASSLVREETQYF	TGTGCCAGCAGCTTAGTTCGGGAGGAGACCCAGTACTTC
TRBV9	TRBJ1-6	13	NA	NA	CASSSKPTSPLHF	TGTGCCAGCAGCTCCAAACCGACTTCACCCCTCCACTTT
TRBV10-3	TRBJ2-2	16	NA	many	CAISESGGLNTGELFF	TGTGCCATCAGTGAGTCCGGGGGTCTGAACACCGGGGAGCTGTTTTTT
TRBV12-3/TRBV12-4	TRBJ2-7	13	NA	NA	CASSLGRAHEQYF	TGTGCCAGCAGTTTGGGCAGGGCCCACGAGCAGTACTTC
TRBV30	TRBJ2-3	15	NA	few	CAWRSRDTFTDTQYF	TGTGCCTGGAGATCCCGGGACACCTTCACAGATACGCAGTATTTT
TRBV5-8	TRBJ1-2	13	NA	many	CASSLAQNYGYTF	TGTGCCAGCAGCTTGGCACAGAACTATGGCTACACCTTC
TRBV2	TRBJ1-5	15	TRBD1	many	CASGEGARGNQPQHF	TGTGCCAGCGGGGAGGGGGCGCGGGGCAATCAGCCCCAGCATTTT
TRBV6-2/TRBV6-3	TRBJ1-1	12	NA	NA	CASRRTVTEAFF	TGTGCCAGCAGACGGACGGTTACTGAAGCTTTCTTT
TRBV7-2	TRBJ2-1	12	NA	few	CASSLVGYEQFF	TGTGCCAGCAGCTTAGTAGGTTATGAGCAGTTCTTC
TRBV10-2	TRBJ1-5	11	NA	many	CARPRDQPQHF	TGCGCCAGGCCGAGAGATCAGCCCCAGCATTTT
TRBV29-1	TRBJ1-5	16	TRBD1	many	CSVLGTGGKSNQPQHF	TGCAGCGTACTGGGGACAGGGGGAAAGAGCAATCAGCCCCAGCATTTT
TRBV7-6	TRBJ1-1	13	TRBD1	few	CASAGTGGTEAFF	TGTGCTTCAGCAGGGACAGGCGGCACTGAAGCTTTCTTT
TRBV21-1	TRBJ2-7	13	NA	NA	CANLAGTARAQYF	TGTGCCAACCTGGCCGGGACCGCCCGGGCGCAGTACTTC
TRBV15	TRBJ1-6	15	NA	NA	CATSTHTGRNSPLHF	TGTGCCACCAGCACGCATACAGGGAGGAATTCACCCCTCCACTTT
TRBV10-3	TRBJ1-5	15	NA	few	CAISEGANSNQPQHF	TGTGCCATCAGTGAGGGGGCAAATAGCAATCAGCCCCAGCATTTT
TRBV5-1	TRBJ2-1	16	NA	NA	CASSLGLWAPGDEQFF	TGCGCCAGCAGCTTGGGTTTGTGGGCACCTGGGGATGAGCAGTTCTTC
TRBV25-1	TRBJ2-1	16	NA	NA	CASEPTAGTTYNEQFF	TGTGCCAGCGAGCCTACCGCCGGGACAACCTACAATGAGCAGTTCTTC